Each of the 24 T cell receptor beta chains below was sequenced from the same sample in a study of technical replicates of blood from a handful of donors. The assay was immunoSEQ multiplex PCR, and TCRdb's table has in-frame clones only and misses some. The sample comprises about 84,000 clones, roughly 90% of which are singletons, and more than 0.25% rests with the top ten. The specimen was T cells isolated from PBMCs. The receptors stem from a human donor in good health.

The chain carries TRBV29-1 and TRBJ2-2; D possibly corresponds to TRBD1 (5 bases). This CDR3 comprises 16 residues. V was trimmed by 1 base and J by 0 bases, leaving 12 bases between them. Germline CDR1 SQVTM, CDR2 ANQGSEA. The CDR3 spells CSVEAVQAPNTGELFF. In DNA form, the CDR3 reads TGCAGCGTTGAAGCGGTACAGGCCCCGAACACCGGGGAGCTGTTTTTT.

The rearrangement joins TRBV2 to TRBJ2-3; D might be TRBD1 (6 bases). The CDR3 is 16 amino acids. V was pared by 6 bases and J by 3 bases, with 19 bases between. Germline values: CDR1 SNHLY, CDR2 FYNNEI. The CDR3 region has the DNA TGTGCCAGCAGCCTGAGGGCTGGGGGCGGGACAGATACGCAGTATTTT. Its translation: CASSLRAGGGTDTQYF.

This clone was seen a single time. The chain employs TRBV10-1 and TRBJ2-2; D possibly corresponds to TRBD2 (5 bases). CDR3 length equals 15 residues. Germline values: CDR1 WNHNN, CDR2 SYGVQD (reference sequence). V gave up 8 bases and J gave up 3 bases, with 16 bases separating them. The DNA of the CDR3 is TGCGCCAGCCCTTTTGCGACTACCCACACCGGGGAGCTGTTTTTT. It translates to CASPFATTHTGELFF.

The V call is TRBV6-5, the J call TRBJ2-5; no clear D gene. CDR3 length: 13 residues. CDR1 MNHEY and CDR2 SVGAGI come from the germline V gene. V was pared by 2 bases and J by 2 bases, with 6 bases between. The CDR3 DNA reads TGTGCCAGCAGTTACCGAACACAAGAGACCCAGTACTTC. Amino acid sequence: CASSYRTQETQYF.

This clone was observed a handful of times. V is TRBV28 and J is TRBJ1-4; D unresolved. Trimming removed 6 bases at V and 11 bases at J, with 25 bases between. Germline V gene data show CDR1 as MDHEN and CDR2 as SYDVKM. CDR3 length equals 16 residues. The CDR3 reads CASSPGSTLLMRKLFF. The CDR3 DNA is TGTGCCAGCAGCCCGGGGTCGACACTTCTAATGAGGAAACTGTTTTTT.

The sample holds a few counts of this clone. V and J are TRBV27 and TRBJ1-1; the match to TRBD1 covers 9 bases. CDR3 size: 17 residues. Germline-derived CDR1 and CDR2 are MNHEY and SMNVEV (reference sequence). Unmatched junction bases numbered 11, after V lost 6 bases and J lost 0 bases. CDR3 loop: CASSFLRTGAMNTEAFF. CDR3 nucleotides: TGTGCCAGCAGCTTCCTCAGGACAGGGGCCATGAACACTGAAGCTTTCTTT.

The chain has TRBV28 and TRBJ2-1; unclear D gene. Trimming shortened V by 3 bases and J by 5 bases, and 14 bases separated the two germline ends. Per the germline V gene, CDR1 is MDHEN and CDR2 is SYDVKM. The CDR3 is 15 amino acids. DNA of the CDR3: TGTGCCAGCAGTTTGGGCTCGTGGCTAAACAATGAGCAGTTCTTC. This encodes CASSLGSWLNNEQFF.

The chain has TRBV5-1 and TRBJ2-2, with 8 bases aligning to TRBD1. Germline values: CDR1 SGHRS, CDR2 YFSETQ. CDR3 length: 13 residues. V was clipped by 4 bases and J by 6 bases; unmatched bases: 2. The DNA for the CDR3 is TGCGCCAGCAGCGTGACAGGGGCCGGGGAGCTGTTTTTT. Protein sequence: CASSVTGAGELFF.

This clone was observed a single time. The chain uses TRBV15 and TRBJ2-3, with 9 positions matching TRBD1. Trimming cost V 8 bases and J 2 bases; bases outside gene matches: 2. This CDR3 region has 13 residues. CDR1 and CDR2 from the germline V gene are LNHNV and YYDKDF (reference sequence). CDR3 coding DNA: TGTGCCACCCGGGACAGGGACACAGATACGCAGTATTTT. Translation: CATRDRDTDTQYF.

The chain couples TRBV23-1 to TRBJ2-5; tentative D call: TRBD1 (6 bases). TRBV23-1 is filed as an ORF, its function uncertain. CDR3 length equals 15 residues. V lost 5 bases to trimming and J lost 5 bases, with 18 bases between them. The CDR3 reads CASSSAGVFTETQYF. CDR3 sequence (DNA): TGCGCCAGCAGTTCGGCAGGGGTTTTTACGGAGACCCAGTACTTC.

The chain links TRBV5-4 to TRBJ1-1, with 7 bases lining up with TRBD1. Losses at the gene ends were 4 bases for V and 2 bases for J; bases not matched to a gene: 2. There are 13 residues in the CDR3. The V gene's germline CDR1 is SGHNT and CDR2 YYREEE (reference sequence). The CDR3 bases are TGTGCCAGCAGCCAGGGGGTTAACACTGAAGCTTTCTTT. It codes for CASSQGVNTEAFF.

V is TRBV6-5 and J is TRBJ2-7; D not resolved. Germline CDR1 and CDR2: MNHEY and SVGAGI. Between the trimmed V and J ends, which lost 5 bases and 1 base, there was a span of 9 bases. CDR3 size: 13 residues. The CDR3 DNA follows: TGTGCCAGCAGTCCGACATCTTCCTACGAGCAGTACTTC. It yields the protein CASSPTSSYEQYF.

This chain joins TRBV4-2 and TRBJ2-7; possibly TRBD1 for D (6 bases). Germline assignment: CDR1 LGHNA and CDR2 YNFKEQ. The CDR3 is 14 amino acids. V lost 1 base and J 2 bases, leaving 9 bases between the germline ends. The CDR3 here is CASSQVEGAYEQYF. For the CDR3, the DNA is TGTGCCAGCAGCCAAGTAGAGGGGGCCTACGAGCAGTACTTC.

The J gene is TRBJ2-1, the V gene TRBV19, with 16 bases fitting TRBD2. J lost 12 bases, V lost 5 bases, and 4 bases had no gene match. This CDR3 region has 14 residues. CDR1 LNHDA and CDR2 SQIVND come from the germline V gene (reference sequence). CDR3 residues: CASSDGTSGRGQFF. CDR3 bases: TGTGCCAGTAGTGACGGGACTAGCGGGAGGGGGCAGTTCTTC.

The gene calls are TRBV9 and TRBJ2-3, with 8 bases aligning to TRBD2. Germline V gives CDR1 SGDLS, CDR2 YYNGEE. This CDR3 is 15 amino acids long. J was trimmed by 4 bases and V by 1 base; bases with no gene match: 5. Written as DNA, the CDR3 is TGTGCCAGCAGCGTACTCGGGGGGGCCTCAGATACGCAGTATTTT. Protein sequence: CASSVLGGASDTQYF.

This sequence joins TRBV29-1 and TRBJ1-2; a weak D match, TRBD1 (5 bases). V was clipped by 6 bases and J by 3 bases, with 11 bases between them. This CDR3 spans 12 amino acids. The V gene's germline CDR1 is SQVTM and CDR2 ANQGSEA. Here the CDR3 DNA reads TGCAGCGTGGGGGAGGTGGACTATGGCTACACCTTC. It specifies CSVGEVDYGYTF.

CDR3 in amino acids: CASSGGLSGANVLTF. The CDR3 bases are TGCGCCAGCAGTGGAGGGCTCTCTGGGGCCAACGTCCTGACTTTC. The rearrangement links TRBV5-1 to TRBJ2-6, with a possible D match to TRBD2 (6 bases). The germline V gene encodes CDR1 SGHRS and CDR2 YFSETQ. V was clipped by 5 bases and J by 0 bases, with 9 bases between them. The CDR3 runs to 15 residues.

This sequence joins TRBV9 and TRBJ2-1; tentative D call: TRBD2 (5 bases). Germline CDR1 is SGDLS and CDR2 is YYNGEE. The V gene lost 4 bases and the J gene lost 3 bases, with 14 bases spanning the gap. This CDR3 spans 15 amino acids. The CDR3 loop reads CASSPLSGNYNEQFF. DNA of the CDR3: TGTGCCAGCAGCCCATTAAGCGGAAACTACAATGAGCAGTTCTTC.

V usage is TRBV25-1 and J usage is TRBJ2-7, with a possible D match to TRBD1 (5 bases). The V end lost 8 bases, the J end lost 0 bases, and 14 bases lay between the germline ends. There are 14 residues in the CDR3. The germline V gene encodes CDR1 MGHDK and CDR2 SYGVNS. Here the CDR3 DNA reads TGTGCCAGCGAAAACCAGGGCGACTCCTACGAGCAGTACTTC. Amino acids: CASENQGDSYEQYF.

This clone was detected only once. V is TRBV19 and J is TRBJ1-2, with 9 bases fitting TRBD1. There are 13 residues in the CDR3. Germline V gene data show CDR1 as LNHDA and CDR2 as SQIVND (reference sequence). V trimming: 7 bases; J trimming: 2 bases; junction bases outside the gene matches: 2. This chain's CDR3 is CASMDRGNYGYTF. CDR3 in DNA: TGTGCCAGTATGGACAGGGGAAACTATGGCTACACCTTC.

The chain couples TRBV7-2 to TRBJ2-5; D call uncertain. This CDR3 comprises 12 residues. V was clipped by 2 bases and J by 6 bases, with 7 bases between them. Germline-derived CDR1 and CDR2 are SGHTA and FQGNSA. The CDR3 nucleotides are TGTGCCAGCAGCTTACCAGTGCAGACCCAGTACTTC. Residues: CASSLPVQTQYF.

This rearrangement joins TRBV19 to TRBJ2-5; 11 bases line up with TRBD2. V dropped 4 bases and J dropped 5; count of bases not matched to a gene: 9. The germline CDR1 and CDR2 sequences are LNHDA and SQIVND (reference sequence). This CDR3 comprises 16 residues. CDR3 sequence (DNA): TGTGCCAGTAGTACCCGTAGCGGGGGGGCACGGGAGACCCAGTACTTC. It is translated as CASSTRSGGARETQYF.

The chain carries TRBV5-4 and TRBJ2-5; the D gene is possibly TRBD1 (5 bases). Trimming removed 5 bases at V and 7 bases at J, with 30 bases between. This CDR3 has 18 residues. Germline CDR1 SGHNT, CDR2 YYREEE (reference sequence). The CDR3 DNA follows: TGTGCCAGCAGGTACAGCGCTACACCAACGGGTTGGGGCGCGACCCAGTACTTC. It encodes CASRYSATPTGWGATQYF.

The chain combines TRBV7-2 with TRBJ1-2; D uncertain. The CDR3 runs to 16 residues. The V end lost 3 bases, the J end lost 7 bases, and 21 bases lay between the germline ends. Germline lookup yields CDR1 SGHTA and CDR2 FQGNSA. CDR3 sequence: CASSFIEGHLAGGYTF. The CDR3 nucleotides are TGTGCCAGCAGCTTTATCGAAGGCCATCTCGCGGGTGGCTACACCTTC.